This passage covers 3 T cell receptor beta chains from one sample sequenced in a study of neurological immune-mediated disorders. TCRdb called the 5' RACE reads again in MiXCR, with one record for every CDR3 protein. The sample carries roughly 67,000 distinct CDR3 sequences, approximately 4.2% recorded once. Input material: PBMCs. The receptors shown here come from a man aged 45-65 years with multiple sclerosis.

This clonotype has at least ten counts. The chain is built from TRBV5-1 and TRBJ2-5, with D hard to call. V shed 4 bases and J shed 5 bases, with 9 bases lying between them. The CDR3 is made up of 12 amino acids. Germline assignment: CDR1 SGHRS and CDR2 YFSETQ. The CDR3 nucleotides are TGCGCCAGCAGCGCCAACGTGGAGACCCAGTACTTC. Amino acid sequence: CASSANVETQYF.

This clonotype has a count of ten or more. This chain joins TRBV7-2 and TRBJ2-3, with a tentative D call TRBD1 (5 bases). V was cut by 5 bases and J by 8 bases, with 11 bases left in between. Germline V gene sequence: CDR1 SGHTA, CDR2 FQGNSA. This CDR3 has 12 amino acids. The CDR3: CASSEIQVTQYF. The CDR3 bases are TGTGCCAGCAGCGAAATACAGGTTACGCAGTATTTT.

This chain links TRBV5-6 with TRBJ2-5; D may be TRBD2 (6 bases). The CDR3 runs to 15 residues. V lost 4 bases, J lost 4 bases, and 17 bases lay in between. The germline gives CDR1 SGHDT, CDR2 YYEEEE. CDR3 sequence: CASSPGGNWGETQYF. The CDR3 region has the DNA TGTGCCAGCAGCCCGGGCGGGAACTGGGGAGAGACCCAGTACTTC.